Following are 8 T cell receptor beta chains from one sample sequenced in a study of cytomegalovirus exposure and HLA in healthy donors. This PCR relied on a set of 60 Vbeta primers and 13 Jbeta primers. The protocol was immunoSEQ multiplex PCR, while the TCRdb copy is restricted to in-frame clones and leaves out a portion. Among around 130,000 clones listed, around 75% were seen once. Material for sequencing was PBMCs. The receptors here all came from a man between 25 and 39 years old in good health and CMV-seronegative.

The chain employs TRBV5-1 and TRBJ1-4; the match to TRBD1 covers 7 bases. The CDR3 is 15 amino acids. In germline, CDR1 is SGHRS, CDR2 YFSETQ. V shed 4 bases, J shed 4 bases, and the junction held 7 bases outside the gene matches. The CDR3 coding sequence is TGCGCCAGCAGCCTCGGACAGGACTTTAATGAAAAACTGTTTTTT. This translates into CASSLGQDFNEKLFF.

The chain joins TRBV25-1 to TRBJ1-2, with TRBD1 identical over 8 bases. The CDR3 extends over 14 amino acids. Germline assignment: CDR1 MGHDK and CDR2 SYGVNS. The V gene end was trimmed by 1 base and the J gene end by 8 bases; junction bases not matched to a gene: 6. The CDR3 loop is CASSEFQGAMGYTF. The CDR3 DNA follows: TGTGCCAGCAGTGAATTTCAGGGGGCGATGGGCTACACCTTC.

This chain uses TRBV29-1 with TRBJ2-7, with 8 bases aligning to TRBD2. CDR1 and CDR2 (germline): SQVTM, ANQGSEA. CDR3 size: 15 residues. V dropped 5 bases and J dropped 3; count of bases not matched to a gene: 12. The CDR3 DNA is TGCAGCGTTCGACGGGGGGGAAGCTTCTTCTACGAGCAGTACTTC. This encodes CSVRRGGSFFYEQYF.

In DNA form, the CDR3 reads TGTGCCTGGAGTTCCTGGTCCGGGACAGGGGGCAATCAGCCCCAGCATTTT. Translation: CAWSSWSGTGGNQPQHF. This chain uses TRBV30 with TRBJ1-5; the match to TRBD1 covers 10 bases. The CDR3 totals 17 residues. Germline-derived CDR1 and CDR2 are GTSNPN and SVGIG (reference sequence). The V segment lost 2 bases and the J segment 2 bases; nucleotides outside the gene matches: 9.

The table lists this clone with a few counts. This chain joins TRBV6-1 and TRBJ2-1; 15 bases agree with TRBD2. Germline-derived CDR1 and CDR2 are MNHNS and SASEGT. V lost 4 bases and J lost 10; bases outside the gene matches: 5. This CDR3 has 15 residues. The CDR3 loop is CASSGTSGGAQEQFF. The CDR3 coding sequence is TGTGCCAGCAGTGGGACTAGCGGGGGGGCCCAGGAGCAGTTCTTC.

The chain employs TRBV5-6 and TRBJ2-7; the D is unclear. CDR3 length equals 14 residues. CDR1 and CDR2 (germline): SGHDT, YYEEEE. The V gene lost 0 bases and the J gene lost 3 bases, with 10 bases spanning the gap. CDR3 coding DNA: TGTGCCAGCAGCTTGGCCGAACGGAGCTACGAGCAGTACTTC. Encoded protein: CASSLAERSYEQYF.

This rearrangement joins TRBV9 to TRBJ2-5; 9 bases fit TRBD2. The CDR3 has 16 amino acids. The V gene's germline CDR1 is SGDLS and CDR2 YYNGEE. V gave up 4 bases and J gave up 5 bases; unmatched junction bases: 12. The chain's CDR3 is CASSIRASGVLETQYF. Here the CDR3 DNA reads TGTGCCAGCAGCATTAGGGCTAGCGGGGTCTTGGAGACCCAGTACTTC.

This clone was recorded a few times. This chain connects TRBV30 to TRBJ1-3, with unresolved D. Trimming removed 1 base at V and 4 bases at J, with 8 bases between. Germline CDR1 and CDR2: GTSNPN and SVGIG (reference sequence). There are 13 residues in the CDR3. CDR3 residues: CAWSASLGNTIYF. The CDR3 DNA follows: TGTGCCTGGAGTGCCTCCCTCGGAAACACCATATATTTT. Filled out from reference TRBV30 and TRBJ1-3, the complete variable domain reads SQTIHQWPATLVQPVGSPLSLECTVEGTSNPNLYWYRQAAGRGLQLLFYSVGIGQISSEVPQNLSASRPQDRQFILSSKKLLLSDSGFYLCAWSASLGNTIYFGEGSWLTVV.